This T cell receptor beta chain was sequenced for a study of identical twins. Germline CDR1 and CDR2: SQVTM and ANQGSEA. The CDR3 is 13 residues long. Trimming took off 7 bases at V and 4 bases at J, with 14 bases between the two ends. Notes on the study in general: Fewer insertions characterized abundant cord blood beta clonotypes, whereas memory repertoires showed none. For out-of-frame beta sequences, excess twin sharing was weaker.

Regarding this clonotype: Its antigen remains unidentified.

Template switching (which added a universal primer site) was used, and cDNA carried unique molecular identifiers. TCRdb re-derived calls from the 5' RACE reads in MiXCR, one entry per CDR3 protein. The sample has 350,000 to 500,000 distinct CDR3 sequences, about 18% seen once. The J gene is TRBJ2-1, the V gene TRBV29-1, with D possibly being TRBD1 (5 bases). The sequenced sample consisted of naive T cells sorted from blood. The sequence derives from a man aged 45-65 years in good health. The CDR3 sequence is CSAQRTTYNEQFF. The CDR3 DNA reads as TGCAGCGCACAGAGGACAACATACAATGAGCAGTTCTTC.